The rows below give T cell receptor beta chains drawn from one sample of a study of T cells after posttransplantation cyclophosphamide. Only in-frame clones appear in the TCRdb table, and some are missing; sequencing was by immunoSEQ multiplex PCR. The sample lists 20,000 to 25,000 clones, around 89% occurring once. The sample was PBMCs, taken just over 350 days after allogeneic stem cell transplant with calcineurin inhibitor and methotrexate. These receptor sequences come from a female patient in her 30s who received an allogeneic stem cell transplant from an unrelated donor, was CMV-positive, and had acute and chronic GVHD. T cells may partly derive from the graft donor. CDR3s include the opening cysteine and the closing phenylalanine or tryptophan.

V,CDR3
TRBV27,CASSLTTGGAAQPQHF
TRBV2,CASAPLDRGSTDTQYF
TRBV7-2,CASSLEVASGGYNEQFF
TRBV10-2,CASSEYQGIIGQPQHF
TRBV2,CASSEEGGRTDTQYF
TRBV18,CASSLNTEYEQYF
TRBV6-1,CASRDRLEAFF
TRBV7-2,CASSSVTSYEQFF
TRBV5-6,CASSLEGGETQYF
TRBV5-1,CASSPIAGDYNEQFF
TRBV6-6,CASVTGYGYTF
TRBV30,CAWSNGRDNEQFF
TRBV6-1,CASKAGHTTGELFF
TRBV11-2,CASSLDETGGGYGYTF
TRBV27,CASSAGTGREVAQYF
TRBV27,CASCKPGTGGFYSNQPQHF
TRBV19,CASSIGPGQTTNEKLFF
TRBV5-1,CASSLGLPDPYQETQYF
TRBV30,CAWTAGGSYNEQFF
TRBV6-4,CASRNELGTVRNTIYF
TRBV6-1,CASSRQGLSTDTQYF
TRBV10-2,CASSDGREDNEQFF
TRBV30,CAQEREGLYEQFF
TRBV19,CASSKLQSQETQYF
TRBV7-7,CASSPNRGETQYF
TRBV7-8,CASSQRTSGSGNIQYF
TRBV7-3,CASSSTRAGGPAEQFF
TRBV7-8,CASSLGQRGVTDTQYF
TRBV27,CASSRGLTGELFF
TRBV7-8,CASSVRLAGVFPGELFF
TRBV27,CASSLSGGTGELFF
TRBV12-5,CASGLGQSYEQYF
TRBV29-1,CSVGTGRETQYF
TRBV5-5,CASSPGTVSNQPQHF
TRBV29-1,CSVEDVRAGSYEQYF
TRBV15,CATSLLDRVGNQPQHF
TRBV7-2,CASSLSLGAGSSYNEQFF
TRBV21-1,CASSKARSSYEQYF
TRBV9,CASSPLSGSSYEQYF
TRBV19,CASSIGGNTEAFF
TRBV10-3,CAILGMDYGYTF
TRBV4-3,CASSQDPGLDYGYTF
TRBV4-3,CASSQRGLAGIRDEQLF
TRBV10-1,CASSLAGGGETQYF
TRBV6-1,CASSDRGDNEQFF
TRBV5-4,CASSTRTSGRAVTDTQYF
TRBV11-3,CASSLAGGQTGELFF
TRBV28,CASTTTREEQFF
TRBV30,CASSGTGFGTEAFF
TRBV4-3,CASSQGLAGGLEETQYF
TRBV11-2,CASTEADYGYTF
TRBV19,CASGGDRGYEQYF
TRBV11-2,CASSLGFQGGTDTQYF